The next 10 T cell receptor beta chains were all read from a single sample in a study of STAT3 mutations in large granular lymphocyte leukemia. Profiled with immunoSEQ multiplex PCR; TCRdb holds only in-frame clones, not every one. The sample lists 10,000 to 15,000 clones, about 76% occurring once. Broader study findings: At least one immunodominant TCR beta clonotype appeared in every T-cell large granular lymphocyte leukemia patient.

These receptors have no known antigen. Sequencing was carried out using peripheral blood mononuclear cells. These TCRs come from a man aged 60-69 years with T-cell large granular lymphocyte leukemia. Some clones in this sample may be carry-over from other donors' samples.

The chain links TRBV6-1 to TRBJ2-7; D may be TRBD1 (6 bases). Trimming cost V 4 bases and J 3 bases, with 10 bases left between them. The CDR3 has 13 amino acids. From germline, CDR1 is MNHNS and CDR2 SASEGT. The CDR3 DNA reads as TGTGCCAGCAGTGTAGGGACAAACTACGAGCAGTACTTC. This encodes CASSVGTNYEQYF.

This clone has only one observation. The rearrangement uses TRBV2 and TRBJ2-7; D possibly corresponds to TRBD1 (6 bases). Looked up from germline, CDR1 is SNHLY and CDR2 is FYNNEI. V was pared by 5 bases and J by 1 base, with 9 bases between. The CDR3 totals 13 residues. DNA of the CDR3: TGTGCCAGCAGTAACAGGGATTCCTACGAGCAGTACTTC. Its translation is CASSNRDSYEQYF. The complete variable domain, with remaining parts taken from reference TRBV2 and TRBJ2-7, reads EPEVTQTPSHQVTQMGQEVILRCVPISNHLYFYWYRQILGQKVEFLVSFYNNEISEKSEIFDDQFSVERPDGSNFTLKIRSTKLEDSAMYFCASSNRDSYEQYFGPGTRLTVT.

CDR3 nucleotides: TGTGCCAGCAGCTTAGATGGGACTATTGACTACAATGAGCAGTTCTTC. This codes for CASSLDGTIDYNEQFF. The V call is TRBV11-2, the J call TRBJ2-1; 7 nucleotides agree with TRBD2. CDR3 length: 16 amino acids. Germline values: CDR1 SGHAT, CDR2 FQNNGV. Trimming at V came to 0 bases and at J to 3 bases, leaving 5 bases not matched to a gene. Combining the CDR3 with reference TRBV11-2 and TRBJ2-1 gives the whole variable domain EAGVAQSPRYKIIEKRQSVAFWCNPISGHATLYWYQQILGQGPKLLIQFQNNGVVDDSQLPKDRFSAERLKGVDSTLKIQPAKLEDSAVYLCASSLDGTIDYNEQFFGPGTRLTVL.

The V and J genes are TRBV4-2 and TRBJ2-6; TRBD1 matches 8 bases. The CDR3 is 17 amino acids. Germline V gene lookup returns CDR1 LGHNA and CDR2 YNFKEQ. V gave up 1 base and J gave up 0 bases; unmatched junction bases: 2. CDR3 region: CASSQGQGSSGANVLTF. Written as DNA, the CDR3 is TGTGCCAGCAGCCAAGGACAGGGGAGCTCTGGGGCCAACGTCCTGACTTTC.

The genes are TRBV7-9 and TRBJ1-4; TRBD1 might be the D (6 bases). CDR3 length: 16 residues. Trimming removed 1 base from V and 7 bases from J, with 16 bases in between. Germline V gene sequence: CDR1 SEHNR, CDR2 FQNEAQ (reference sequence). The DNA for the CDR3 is TGTGCCAGCAGCTTAGGTTGGGACACAGGAATTGAAAAACTGTTTTTT. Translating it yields CASSLGWDTGIEKLFF.

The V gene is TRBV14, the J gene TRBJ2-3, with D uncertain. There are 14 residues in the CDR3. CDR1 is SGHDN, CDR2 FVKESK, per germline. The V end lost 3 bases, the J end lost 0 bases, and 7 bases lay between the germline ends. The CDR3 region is CASSQDLSTDTQYF. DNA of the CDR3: TGTGCCAGCAGCCAGGACCTAAGCACAGATACGCAGTATTTT.

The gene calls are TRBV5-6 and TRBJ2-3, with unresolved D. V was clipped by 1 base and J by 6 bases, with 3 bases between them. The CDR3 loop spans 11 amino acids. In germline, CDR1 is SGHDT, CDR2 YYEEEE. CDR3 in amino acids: CASSLRDTQYF. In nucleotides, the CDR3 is TGTGCCAGCAGCTTGAGGGATACGCAGTATTTT.

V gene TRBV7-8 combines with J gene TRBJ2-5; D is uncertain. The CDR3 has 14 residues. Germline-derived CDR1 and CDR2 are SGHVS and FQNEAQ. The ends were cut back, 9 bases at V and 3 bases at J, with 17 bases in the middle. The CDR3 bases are TGTGCCAGTGAGCCTGGAAGGTTAAAAGAGACCCAGTACTTC. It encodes CASEPGRLKETQYF.

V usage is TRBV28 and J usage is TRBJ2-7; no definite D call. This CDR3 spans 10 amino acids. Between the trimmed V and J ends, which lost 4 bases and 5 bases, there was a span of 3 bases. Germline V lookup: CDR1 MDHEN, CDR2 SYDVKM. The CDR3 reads CASSSHEQYF. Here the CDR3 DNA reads TGTGCCAGCAGTTCTCACGAGCAGTACTTC.

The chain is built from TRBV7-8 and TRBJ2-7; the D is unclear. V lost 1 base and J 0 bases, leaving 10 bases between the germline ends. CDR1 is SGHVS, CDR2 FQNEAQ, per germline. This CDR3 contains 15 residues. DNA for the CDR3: TGTGCCAGCAGCTTAGACTCTCGCCGCTCCTACGAGCAGTACTTC. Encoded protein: CASSLDSRRSYEQYF.